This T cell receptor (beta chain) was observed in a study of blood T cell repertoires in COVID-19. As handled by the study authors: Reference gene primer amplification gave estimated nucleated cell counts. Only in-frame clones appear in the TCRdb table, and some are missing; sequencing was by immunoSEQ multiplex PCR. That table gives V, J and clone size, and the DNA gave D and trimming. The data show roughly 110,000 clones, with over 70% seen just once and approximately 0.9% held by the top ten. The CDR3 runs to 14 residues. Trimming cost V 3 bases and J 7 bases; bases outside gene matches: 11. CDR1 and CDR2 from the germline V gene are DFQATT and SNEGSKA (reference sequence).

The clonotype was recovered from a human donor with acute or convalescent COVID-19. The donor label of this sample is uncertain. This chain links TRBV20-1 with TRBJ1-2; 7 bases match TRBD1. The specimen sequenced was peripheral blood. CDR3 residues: CSASRTGVGGGYTF. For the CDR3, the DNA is TGCAGTGCTAGTAGAACAGGGGTAGGTGGTGGCTACACCTTC.